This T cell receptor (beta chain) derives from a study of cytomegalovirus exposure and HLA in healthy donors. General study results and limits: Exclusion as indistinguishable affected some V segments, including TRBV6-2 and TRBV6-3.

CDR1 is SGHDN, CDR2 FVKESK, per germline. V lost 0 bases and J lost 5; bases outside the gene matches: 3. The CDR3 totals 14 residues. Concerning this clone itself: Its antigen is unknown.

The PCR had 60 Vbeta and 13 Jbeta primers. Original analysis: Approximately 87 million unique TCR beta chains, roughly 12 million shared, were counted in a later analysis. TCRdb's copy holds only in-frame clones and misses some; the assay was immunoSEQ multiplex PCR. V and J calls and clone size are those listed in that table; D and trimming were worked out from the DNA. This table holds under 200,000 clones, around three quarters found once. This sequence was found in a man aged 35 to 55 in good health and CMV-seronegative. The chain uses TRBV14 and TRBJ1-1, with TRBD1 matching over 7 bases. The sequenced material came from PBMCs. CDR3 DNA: TGTGCCAGCAGCCAAGACGCCAGGGGGACTGAAGCTTTCTTT. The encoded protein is CASSQDARGTEAFF. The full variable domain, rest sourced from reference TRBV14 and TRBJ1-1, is EAGVTQFPSHSVIEKGQTVTLRCDPISGHDNLYWYRRVMGKEIKFLLHFVKESKQDESGMPNNRFLAERTGGTYSTLKVQPAELEDSGVYFCASSQDARGTEAFFGQGTRLTVV.